These 23 T cell receptor beta chains originate from one sample sequenced in a study of blood T cell repertoires in COVID-19. Here immunoSEQ multiplex PCR was the method, and the copy in TCRdb shows in-frame clones only, minus some. This sample has around 53,000 clones, with 87% found just once. Sequences were obtained from peripheral blood. These receptors originate from a man aged 45-60 years with acute or convalescent COVID-19.

The CDR3 nucleotides read TGTGCCAGCAGTCGGTCACAGGGAAGCTCCTACAATGAGCAGTTCTTC. It codes for CASSRSQGSSYNEQFF. V is TRBV5-8 and J is TRBJ2-1; a weak D match, TRBD1 (6 bases). This CDR3 region has 16 residues. Germline V gene sequence: CDR1 SGHTS, CDR2 YDEGEE. The germline V and J ends were trimmed by 5 bases and 0 bases, with 15 bases remaining between them. The whole variable domain, remainder taken from reference TRBV5-8 and TRBJ2-1, is EAGVTQSPTHLIKTRGQQATLRCSPISGHTSVYWYQQALGLGLQFLLWYDEGEERNRGNFPPRFSGRQFPNYSSELNVNALELEDSALYLCASSRSQGSSYNEQFFGPGTRLTVL.

The gene calls are TRBV13 and TRBJ2-7, with 8 bases identical to TRBD1. This CDR3 is built from 15 residues. Germline V gene sequence: CDR1 PRHDT, CDR2 FYEKMQ (reference sequence). V was clipped by 4 bases and J by 3 bases; unmatched bases: 8. The CDR3 DNA follows: TGTGCCAGCAGCTCACAGGGGGAAATACACTACGAGCAGTACTTC. Translated, it gives CASSSQGEIHYEQYF.

This chain links TRBV9 with TRBJ1-1; D is possibly TRBD1 (5 bases). The CDR3 contains 14 residues. Trimming removed 4 bases at V and 2 bases at J, with 12 bases between. Germline loops: CDR1 SGDLS, CDR2 YYNGEE. This CDR3 reads CASSPARENTEAFF. Here the CDR3 DNA reads TGTGCCAGCAGCCCGGCCAGGGAAAACACTGAAGCTTTCTTT.

The gene calls are TRBV12-3 or TRBV12-4 and TRBJ2-7; D might be TRBD2 (5 bases). Trimming shortened V by 7 bases and J by 7 bases, and 17 bases separated the two germline ends. CDR3 length: 13 residues. The CDR3 region has the DNA TGTGCCAGCACCCCCGGTTCCAGAGGGGAGCAGTACTTC. Protein sequence: CASTPGSRGEQYF.

This clone was detected a few times. The chain carries TRBV30 and TRBJ1-1; D is possibly TRBD1 (6 bases). Trimming cost V 8 bases and J 6 bases, with 19 bases left between them. The CDR3 consists of 13 residues. Germline values: CDR1 GTSNPN, CDR2 SVGIG (reference sequence). The CDR3, as DNA: TGTGCCCTGCAACTGGGGGGGGGCTCTGAAGCTTTCTTT. Its protein is CALQLGGGSEAFF.

CDR3 sequence reads: CASSLGSSRGYEQYF. For the CDR3, the DNA is TGCGCCAGCAGCTTGGGTTCCTCAAGGGGCTACGAGCAGTACTTC. The chain has TRBV4-1 and TRBJ2-7; a weak D match, TRBD1 (5 bases). CDR1 is MGHRA, CDR2 YSYEKL, per germline. V lost 5 bases, J lost 3 bases, and 17 bases lay in between. This CDR3 comprises 15 residues.

The V gene is TRBV4-2, the J gene TRBJ1-5; 8 bases match TRBD1. The CDR3 runs to 15 residues. The germline V gene has CDR1 LGHNA and CDR2 YNFKEQ. Trimming removed 5 bases from V and 6 bases from J; junction bases left unmatched: 9. The CDR3 nucleotides are TGTGCCAGCAGCTCTGGACAGGGTAGTGTTCAGCCCCAGCATTTT. Amino acid sequence: CASSSGQGSVQPQHF.

The chain has TRBV5-1 and TRBJ2-7; 10 bases are shared with TRBD2. V lost 4 bases and J lost 4; bases outside the gene matches: 8. The germline V gene has CDR1 SGHRS and CDR2 YFSETQ. The CDR3 contains 15 residues. The DNA of the CDR3 is TGCGCCAGCAGCCCAAGGACTAGCGGTATATACGAGCAGTACTTC. This sequence encodes CASSPRTSGIYEQYF.

The chain uses TRBV6-5 and TRBJ2-1, with D possibly TRBD2 on 7 matching bases. Trimming stripped 2 bases from V and 7 bases from J, with 15 bases between. The CDR3 consists of 15 residues. Germline CDR1 is MNHEY and CDR2 is SVGAGI. CDR3 protein: CASSYDPGRGNEQFF. The CDR3 bases are TGTGCCAGCAGTTACGACCCTGGGAGGGGGAATGAGCAGTTCTTC.

The CDR3 sequence is CASSSGSSYNEQFF. In DNA form, the CDR3 reads TGTGCCAGCAGTTCCGGGAGTTCCTACAATGAGCAGTTCTTC. The rearrangement joins TRBV27 to TRBJ2-1, with D perhaps TRBD2 (6 bases). The CDR3 covers 14 residues. Trimming shortened V by 4 bases and J by 1 base, and 8 bases separated the two germline ends. The germline V gene encodes CDR1 MNHEY and CDR2 SMNVEV (reference sequence).

The V call is TRBV11-2, the J call TRBJ1-6; no firm D call. Germline V gene lookup returns CDR1 SGHAT and CDR2 FQNNGV. The V and J ends lost 1 base and 12 bases respectively, with 13 bases between them. This CDR3 comprises 14 residues. In DNA, the CDR3 is TGTGCCAGCAGCTTAGTTCTGCTCGGGGAACCCCTCCACTTT. Protein product: CASSLVLLGEPLHF.

This clone appeared a few times. The V gene is TRBV27, the J gene TRBJ2-7, with a tentative D call TRBD2 (6 bases). V gave up 6 bases and J gave up 2 bases, with 11 bases separating them. CDR1 is MNHEY, CDR2 SMNVEV, per germline (reference sequence). The CDR3 consists of 13 residues. The CDR3 bases are TGTGCCAGCAGCAACGGAGGGGCCTACGAGCAGTACTTC. As protein: CASSNGGAYEQYF.

The V call is TRBV5-1, the J call TRBJ1-2; D is uncertain. From germline, CDR1 is SGHRS and CDR2 YFSETQ. This CDR3 comprises 15 residues. Trimming cost V 0 bases and J 0 bases, with 9 bases left between them. CDR3: CASSLGSPTNYGYTF. The CDR3 DNA follows: TGCGCCAGCAGCTTGGGGAGTCCAACTAACTATGGCTACACCTTC. The entire variable domain, with the rest obtained from reference TRBV5-1 and TRBJ1-2, is as follows: KAGVTQTPRYLIKTRGQQVTLSCSPISGHRSVSWYQQTPGQGLQFLFEYFSETQRNKGNFPGRFSGRQFSNSRSEMNVSTLELGDSALYLCASSLGSPTNYGYTFGSGTRLTVV.

This rearrangement joins TRBV4-1 to TRBJ2-1; 7 bases match TRBD2. With V trimmed by 0 bases and J by 6 bases, 5 bases remained unmatched. The CDR3 runs 15 residues. CDR1 and CDR2 from the germline V gene are MGHRA and YSYEKL. As DNA, the CDR3 is TGCGCCAGCAGCCAAGAAGGGAGGGACGGCAATGAGCAGTTCTTC. It encodes CASSQEGRDGNEQFF.

Comments on this clone: Different DNA sequences within this sample yield the same CDR3. CDR3 sequence reads: CASSLDRGDEQYF. The CDR3 DNA is TGTGCCAGCAGCTTGGATCGAGGTGACGAGCAGTACTTC. The chain recombines TRBV5-4 with TRBJ2-7; D remains unclear. The CDR3 is made up of 13 amino acids. V was clipped by 0 bases and J by 5 bases, with 9 bases between them. Germline V gene lookup returns CDR1 SGHNT and CDR2 YYREEE (reference sequence).

The gene calls are TRBV7-8 and TRBJ1-5; 7 positions agree with TRBD1. The germline V gene encodes CDR1 SGHVS and CDR2 FQNEAQ. Unmatched junction bases numbered 12, after V lost 4 bases and J lost 6 bases. The CDR3 contains 16 residues. CDR3 DNA sequence: TGTGCCAGCAGCTCCGGATCAGGGGGTTTAGGTCAGCCCCAGCATTTT. Amino acids: CASSSGSGGLGQPQHF.

This chain connects TRBV19 to TRBJ1-1; D is possibly TRBD1 (6 bases). The length of the CDR3 is 13 residues. V was clipped by 3 bases and J by 8 bases, with 13 bases between them. Germline V gives CDR1 LNHDA, CDR2 SQIVND (reference sequence). This CDR3 reads CASSILAGEEAFF. CDR3 bases: TGTGCCAGTAGTATCTTGGCAGGGGAGGAAGCTTTCTTT.

This clone appeared once. The V call is TRBV7-8, the J call TRBJ2-7, with 8 bases aligning to TRBD2. The trim removed 5 bases at V and 1 base at J, leaving 4 bases unmatched. The length of the CDR3 is 14 residues. From germline, CDR1 is SGHVS and CDR2 FQNEAQ. For the CDR3, the DNA is TGTGCCAGCAGCCTCAGCGGGGGTTCCTACGAGCAGTACTTC. It translates to CASSLSGGSYEQYF.

V is TRBV5-6 and J is TRBJ1-4; possible D gene TRBD1, 6 bases. The CDR3 extends over 15 amino acids. The V gene's germline CDR1 is SGHDT and CDR2 YYEEEE. Trimming stripped 4 bases from V and 0 bases from J, with 10 bases between. This CDR3 is CASSQQGTTNEKLFF. In DNA form, the CDR3 reads TGTGCCAGCAGCCAACAGGGTACAACTAATGAAAAACTGTTTTTT.

This sequence joins TRBV12-3 or TRBV12-4 and TRBJ1-1; maybe TRBD1 (6 bases). V was cut by 5 bases and J by 1 base, with 8 bases left in between. This CDR3 is 13 amino acids long. The CDR3 is CASSRTANTEAFF. The DNA for the CDR3 is TGTGCCAGCAGTCGGACAGCGAACACTGAAGCTTTCTTT.

The rearrangement joins TRBV4-1 to TRBJ2-1; D may be TRBD1 (5 bases). There are 15 residues in the CDR3. CDR1 and CDR2 (germline): MGHRA, YSYEKL. V shed 0 bases and J shed 4 bases, with 10 bases lying between them. CDR3 residues: CASSQDWAGYNEQFF. In DNA form, the CDR3 reads TGCGCCAGCAGCCAAGATTGGGCAGGGTACAATGAGCAGTTCTTC.

The chain has TRBV6-2 or TRBV6-3 and TRBJ1-5, with D unclear. In germline, CDR1 is MNHEY, CDR2 SVGEGT. The CDR3 has 13 residues. V dropped 4 bases and J dropped 5 bases, with 9 bases sitting between them. The CDR3 here is CASSSRFYQPQHF. The DNA for the CDR3 is TGTGCCAGCAGTTCTAGGTTTTATCAGCCCCAGCATTTT.

The V and J genes are TRBV6-5 and TRBJ1-6; 8 nucleotides align to TRBD1. The CDR3 length is 14 residues. The trim removed 4 bases at V and 7 bases at J, leaving 3 bases unmatched. Germline loops: CDR1 MNHEY, CDR2 SVGAGI. The CDR3 coding sequence is TGTGCCAGCAGTTCGACAGGGGTGAATTCACCCCTCCACTTT. Translation: CASSSTGVNSPLHF.